Each of the 27 T cell receptor beta chains below was sequenced from the same sample in a study of blood T cell repertoires in COVID-19. The method was immunoSEQ multiplex PCR; TCRdb's version includes in-frame clones alone and lacks a portion of them. The table lists some 200,000 clones, approximately 84% of them singletons. Sequencing input: peripheral blood. The receptors derive from a man older than 75 with acute or convalescent COVID-19.

The chain combines TRBV18 with TRBJ2-3; D not certain. This CDR3 has 14 amino acids. Trimming removed 3 bases at V and 2 bases at J, with 9 bases between. Germline lookup yields CDR1 KGHSH and CDR2 LQKENI. The CDR3: CASSPTYSTDTQYF. The CDR3 DNA is TGTGCCAGCTCACCGACTTATTCCACAGATACGCAGTATTTT.

The chain combines TRBV6-5 with TRBJ2-3; 9 bases line up with TRBD2. The CDR3 runs 15 residues. The junction had 4 bases not matched to a gene; V was cut back by 6 bases and J by 0 bases. Germline-derived CDR1 and CDR2 are MNHEY and SVGAGI. The CDR3, as DNA: TGTGCCAGCAGAACCCTAGCGGGAAGCACAGATACGCAGTATTTT. The encoded protein is CASRTLAGSTDTQYF.

The V and J genes are TRBV18 and TRBJ2-2, with TRBD2 matching 15 bases. The junction had 5 bases not matched to a gene; V was cut back by 3 bases and J by 3 bases. From germline, CDR1 is KGHSH and CDR2 LQKENI. This CDR3 is 18 amino acids long. In nucleotides, the CDR3 is TGTGCCAGCTCACCGCCGGGACTAGCGGGAGGACACACCGGGGAGCTGTTTTTT. Protein sequence: CASSPPGLAGGHTGELFF.

CDR3 in amino acids: CASSPRLAEQETQYF. CDR3 nucleotide sequence: TGTGCCAGCTCACCAAGACTAGCGGAGCAAGAGACCCAGTACTTC. V and J are TRBV18 and TRBJ2-5, with 9 nucleotides matching TRBD2. Looked up from germline, CDR1 is KGHSH and CDR2 is LQKENI. The CDR3 length is 15 residues. V was pared by 2 bases and J by 2 bases, with 3 bases of the junction left unmatched. The full variable domain, with the rest looked up from reference TRBV18 and TRBJ2-5, is NAGVMQNPRHLVRRRGQEARLRCSPMKGHSHVYWYRQLPEEGLKFMVYLQKENIIDESGMPKERFSAEFPKEGPSILRIQQVVRGDSAAYFCASSPRLAEQETQYFGPGTRLLVL.

This rearrangement joins TRBV18 to TRBJ1-3, with 7 bases fitting TRBD1. The junction had 11 bases not matched to a gene; V was cut back by 5 bases and J by 4 bases. This CDR3 has 16 residues. Looked up from germline, CDR1 is KGHSH and CDR2 is LQKENI. The CDR3 region has the DNA TGTGCCAGCTCAACAGGGGCGATCGGATCCGGAAACACCATATATTTT. Its protein is CASSTGAIGSGNTIYF. The full variable domain, with the rest looked up from reference TRBV18 and TRBJ1-3, is NAGVMQNPRHLVRRRGQEARLRCSPMKGHSHVYWYRQLPEEGLKFMVYLQKENIIDESGMPKERFSAEFPKEGPSILRIQQVVRGDSAAYFCASSTGAIGSGNTIYFGEGSWLTVV.

V and J are TRBV5-1 and TRBJ2-2; TRBD2 matches 16 bases. This CDR3 is built from 20 residues. V dropped 4 bases and J dropped 5; count of bases not matched to a gene: 14. The germline CDR1 and CDR2 sequences are SGHRS and YFSETQ. The CDR3 reads CASSPKQGLAGGPETGELFF. DNA of the CDR3: TGCGCCAGCAGCCCAAAACAGGGACTAGCGGGAGGGCCCGAGACCGGGGAGCTGTTTTTT.

J is TRBJ2-2 and V is TRBV29-1; D may be TRBD2 (5 bases). V lost 0 bases, J lost 5 bases, and 13 bases lay in between. The germline CDR1 and CDR2 sequences are SQVTM and ANQGSEA. The CDR3 is 15 residues long. CDR3 sequence (DNA): TGCAGCGTTGAAGATCTAAGAACGGGAACCGGGGAGCTGTTTTTT. Its translation is CSVEDLRTGTGELFF.

This clone was counted only a few times. The rearrangement uses TRBV18 and TRBJ2-2; no firm D call. The V end lost 0 bases, the J end lost 7 bases, and 9 bases lay between the germline ends. The CDR3 loop spans 14 amino acids. The germline V gene has CDR1 KGHSH and CDR2 LQKENI. For the CDR3, the DNA is TGTGCCAGCTCACCACCATTTGCGCTCGGGGAGCTGTTTTTT. This encodes CASSPPFALGELFF.

A note on this clone: Distinct nucleotide sequences in the sample also encode this CDR3. The chain has TRBV5-1 and TRBJ2-2, with 8 positions matching TRBD1. The V and J ends lost 2 bases and 1 base, in that order; junction bases with no gene match: 1. The CDR3 length is 15 residues. Germline assignment: CDR1 SGHRS and CDR2 YFSETQ. This chain's CDR3 is CASSFGTGNTGELFF. CDR3 nucleotide sequence: TGCGCCAGCAGCTTCGGGACAGGGAACACCGGGGAGCTGTTTTTT. Looking up the rest from reference TRBV5-1 and TRBJ2-2 gives the full variable domain: KAGVTQTPRYLIKTRGQQVTLSCSPISGHRSVSWYQQTPGQGLQFLFEYFSETQRNKGNFPGRFSGRQFSNSRSEMNVSTLELGDSALYLCASSFGTGNTGELFFGEGSRLTVL.

This clone was found once. The chain recombines TRBV28 with TRBJ2-7; D is unclear. In germline, CDR1 is MDHEN, CDR2 SYDVKM. The CDR3 totals 10 residues. Deletions cut 8 bases from V and 5 bases from J, with 7 bases between. CDR3 amino acids: CASGNHEQYF. DNA of the CDR3: TGTGCCAGCGGCAATCACGAGCAGTACTTC. Based on the CDR3 plus reference TRBV28 and TRBJ2-7, the full variable domain is DVKVTQSSRYLVKRTGEKVFLECVQDMDHENMFWYRQDPGLGLRLIYFSYDVKMKEKGDIPEGYSVSREKKERFSLILESASTNQTSMYLCASGNHEQYFGPGTRLTVT.

As concerns this clone: Other DNA sequences in this sample translate to the same CDR3. The rearrangement joins TRBV18 to TRBJ2-1; D gene ambiguous. From germline, CDR1 is KGHSH and CDR2 LQKENI. The CDR3 extends over 11 amino acids. V lost 3 bases to trimming and J lost 8 bases, with 5 bases between them. Here the CDR3 reads CASSPLDEQFF. DNA for the CDR3: TGTGCCAGCTCACCCCTTGATGAGCAGTTCTTC.

This chain connects TRBV24-1 to TRBJ2-5, with 8 bases aligning to TRBD2. Germline CDR1 and CDR2: KGHDR and SFDVKD. The trim removed 1 base at V and 0 bases at J, leaving 6 bases unmatched. The CDR3 spans 17 residues. The CDR3 here is CATSDFGGGRYQETQYF. CDR3 coding DNA: TGTGCCACCAGTGATTTCGGGGGCGGGAGGTACCAAGAGACCCAGTACTTC.

The chain recombines TRBV9 with TRBJ2-7; TRBD2 matches 14 bases. With V trimmed by 4 bases and J by 6 bases, 9 bases remained unmatched. CDR3 length: 16 amino acids. In germline, CDR1 is SGDLS, CDR2 YYNGEE. CDR3 nucleotide sequence: TGTGCCAGCAGCACCGGGGGACTAGCGGGAGTTGGCGAGCAGTACTTC. Translation gives CASSTGGLAGVGEQYF.

The J gene is TRBJ2-3, the V gene TRBV20-1, with 10 bases that match TRBD2. The CDR3 loop spans 15 amino acids. Germline values: CDR1 DFQATT, CDR2 SNEGSKA (reference sequence). V trimming: 3 bases; J trimming: 4 bases; junction bases outside the gene matches: 7. CDR3 nucleotides: TGCAGTGCTAGTCGGCTAGCGGGAGCGGCAGATACGCAGTATTTT. This gives the protein CSASRLAGAADTQYF.

This clone was counted a few times. This rearrangement joins TRBV5-4 to TRBJ1-2; 8 bases map to TRBD1. This CDR3 spans 14 amino acids. The V and J ends lost 4 bases and 4 bases, in that order; junction bases with no gene match: 6. The germline gives CDR1 SGHNT, CDR2 YYREEE (reference sequence). CDR3 in DNA: TGTGCCAGCAGCCCCGGACAGGGCGGCTATGGCTACACCTTC. Translated: CASSPGQGGYGYTF.

This rearrangement joins TRBV19 to TRBJ2-6; D may be TRBD1 (7 bases). CDR3 length: 18 amino acids. Trimming took 4 bases from V and 1 from J, leaving 17 bases between them. CDR1 LNHDA and CDR2 SQIVND come from the germline V gene (reference sequence). The CDR3, as DNA: TGTGCCAGTAGTAAGTCGACAGGGACTTTGTCTGGGGCCAACGTCCTGACTTTC. Translated: CASSKSTGTLSGANVLTF.

The chain has TRBV23-1 and TRBJ2-7; D perhaps matches TRBD2 (6 bases). TRBV23-1 is an open reading frame whose function is uncertain. V was clipped by 3 bases and J by 0 bases, with 18 bases between them. The CDR3 is made up of 17 amino acids. The CDR3 loop is CASSHGLAGGTSYEQYF. The CDR3 bases are TGCGCCAGCAGTCATGGGCTAGCCGGGGGTACCTCCTACGAGCAGTACTTC.

The table lists this clone with a few counts. V usage is TRBV7-9 and J usage is TRBJ1-2, with D maybe TRBD1 (5 bases). Trimming removed 2 bases from V and 1 base from J, with 8 bases in between. The germline CDR1 and CDR2 sequences are SEHNR and FQNEAQ (reference sequence). The CDR3 has 14 residues. In DNA form, the CDR3 reads TGTGCCAGCAGCTTAAGAGACAGTAACTATGGCTACACCTTC. Translation: CASSLRDSNYGYTF.

V usage is TRBV6-2 or TRBV6-3 and J usage is TRBJ2-5; a possible D gene is TRBD1 (6 bases). V was pared by 5 bases and J by 2 bases, with 12 bases between. CDR3 length equals 14 residues. Germline V gives CDR1 MNHEY, CDR2 SVGEGT. The CDR3 region has the DNA TGTGCCAGCAGTACACGGACAGAACAAGAGACCCAGTACTTC. This sequence encodes CASSTRTEQETQYF.

This clone appeared once. The chain couples TRBV2 to TRBJ1-2, with 9 bases aligning to TRBD1. V dropped 6 bases and J dropped 2; count of bases not matched to a gene: 4. The CDR3 runs to 14 residues. Germline V lookup: CDR1 SNHLY, CDR2 FYNNEI. DNA for the CDR3: TGTGCCAGCAGGGACAGGGGTTGGAACTATGGCTACACCTTC. Its protein product is CASRDRGWNYGYTF.

This sequence joins TRBV7-6 and TRBJ2-5, with TRBD2 matching over 7 bases. CDR1 is SGHVS, CDR2 FNYEAQ, per germline. The CDR3 is 17 amino acids. With V trimmed by 3 bases and J by 1 base, 11 bases remained unmatched. The CDR3 DNA sequence: TGTGCCAGCAGCTTTAGCGCGGGGGACGGTTCCCAAGAGACCCAGTACTTC. Translated, it gives CASSFSAGDGSQETQYF.

The chain couples TRBV11-2 to TRBJ2-7, with D perhaps TRBD1 (6 bases). Looked up from germline, CDR1 is SGHAT and CDR2 is FQNNGV. Trimming pared 5 bases from V and 0 bases from J, leaving 14 bases between. The CDR3 extends over 15 amino acids. This CDR3 is CASSPQTGDSYEQYF. CDR3 bases: TGTGCCAGCAGCCCACAGACAGGCGACTCCTACGAGCAGTACTTC. The full variable domain, rest sourced from reference TRBV11-2 and TRBJ2-7, is EAGVAQSPRYKIIEKRQSVAFWCNPISGHATLYWYQQILGQGPKLLIQFQNNGVVDDSQLPKDRFSAERLKGVDSTLKIQPAKLEDSAVYLCASSPQTGDSYEQYFGPGTRLTVT.

The V gene is TRBV19, the J gene TRBJ1-1, with a possible D match to TRBD1 (6 bases). The length of the CDR3 is 14 residues. V was shortened by 4 bases and J by 1 base, with 10 bases between the two germline ends. Germline loops: CDR1 LNHDA, CDR2 SQIVND (reference sequence). This CDR3 is CASSRSRGNTEAFF. DNA for the CDR3: TGTGCCAGTAGTAGGTCCAGGGGGAACACTGAAGCTTTCTTT. The complete variable domain, with remaining parts taken from reference TRBV19 and TRBJ1-1, reads DGGITQSPKYLFRKEGQNVTLSCEQNLNHDAMYWYRQDPGQGLRLIYYSQIVNDFQKGDIAEGYSVSREKKESFPLTVTSAQKNPTAFYLCASSRSRGNTEAFFGQGTRLTVV.

This clone was counted ten times or more. This rearrangement joins TRBV7-9 to TRBJ1-6; 9 bases line up with TRBD1. With V trimmed by 6 bases and J by 6 bases, 6 bases remained unmatched. Germline values: CDR1 SEHNR, CDR2 FQNEAQ (reference sequence). The length of the CDR3 is 15 residues. The CDR3 coding sequence is TGTGCCAGCAGGTCGGACAGGGGCCTTAATTCACCCCTCCACTTT. Amino acids: CASRSDRGLNSPLHF. The full variable domain, in which reference TRBV7-9 and TRBJ1-6 provide the parts outside the CDR3, is DTGVSQNPRHKITKRGQNVTFRCDPISEHNRLYWYRQTLGQGPEFLTYFQNEAQLEKSRLLSDRFSAERPKGSFSTLEIQRTEQGDSAMYLCASRSDRGLNSPLHFGNGTRLTVT.

The gene calls are TRBV5-5 and TRBJ2-5; the match to TRBD1 covers 10 bases. Trimming cost V 4 bases and J 2 bases; bases outside gene matches: 5. The CDR3 is 15 residues long. CDR1 and CDR2 (germline): SGHKS, YYEKEE (reference sequence). The CDR3 here is CASSRRTGGQETQYF. CDR3 DNA sequence: TGTGCCAGCAGCCGTCGGACAGGGGGACAAGAGACCCAGTACTTC.

The chain employs TRBV5-5 and TRBJ2-2; D remains unclear. This CDR3 is built from 15 residues. V lost 5 bases to trimming and J lost 1 base, with 12 bases between them. Germline V lookup: CDR1 SGHKS, CDR2 YYEKEE (reference sequence). CDR3 in DNA: TGTGCCAGCAGTCCCCTCCGACAGAACACCGGGGAGCTGTTTTTT. Its protein product is CASSPLRQNTGELFF.

V usage is TRBV18 and J usage is TRBJ2-2; 8 nucleotides line up with TRBD1. Unmatched junction bases numbered 12, after V lost 0 bases and J lost 6 bases. This CDR3 has 18 amino acids. The germline V gene has CDR1 KGHSH and CDR2 LQKENI. The CDR3, as DNA: TGTGCCAGCTCACCACCTTTAGGGACAGGCGAGGGAGCCGGGGAGCTGTTTTTT. Its translation is CASSPPLGTGEGAGELFF.